A selection of T cell receptor beta chains follows, all from one sample in a study of cytomegalovirus exposure and HLA in healthy donors. The protocol was immunoSEQ multiplex PCR, while the TCRdb copy is restricted to in-frame clones and leaves out a portion. The data show approximately 27,000 clones, roughly 60% seen once. The sequencing sample was made of PBMCs. The source of these receptors is a male donor in good health and CMV-seropositive. The CDR3 runs from the conserved cysteine through the conserved F or W. The D gene is left open where the match is weak. Clone size, where shown, is once, few, many, or a class for clones that have expanded.

TRBD2	TRBJ2-5	TRBV2	few	CASNRRWTSGTKNQETQYF	TGTGCCAGCAACCGAAGATGGACTAGCGGGACGAAGAATCAAGAGACCCAGTACTTC
-	TRBJ1-1	TRBV30	-	CAWSPFTGIAFF	TGTGCCTGGAGTCCATTTACAGGGATAGCTTTCTTT
-	TRBJ2-7	TRBV28	-	CASSPHRYEQYF	TGTGCCAGCAGTCCCCACAGGTACGAGCAGTACTTC
-	TRBJ2-3	TRBV12-5	-	CASGSGYPRADTQYF	TGTGCTAGTGGGTCTGGATACCCGAGGGCAGATACGCAGTATTTT
TRBD2	TRBJ2-2	TRBV5-4	few	CASSSRLGGGRTGELFF	TGTGCCAGCAGCTCCCGGCTGGGCGGGGGGCGGACCGGGGAGCTGTTTTTT
TRBD2	TRBJ2-3	TRBV7-9	once	CASSLEGTSRADTQYF	TGTGCCAGCAGCTTGGAAGGGACTAGCCGGGCAGATACGCAGTATTTT
TRBD1	TRBJ1-1	TRBV28	-	CASSPGGLNTEAFF	TGTGCCAGCAGTCCAGGGGGGCTGAACACTGAAGCTTTCTTT
TRBD2	TRBJ2-7	TRBV11-2	few	CASSPSGTSRSYEQYF	TGTGCCAGCAGCCCGTCCGGGACTAGCAGATCCTACGAGCAGTACTTC
TRBD2	TRBJ2-7	TRBV6-1	-	CASKTSGGSGAEQYF	TGTGCCAGCAAGACTAGCGGGGGATCGGGAGCCGAGCAGTACTTC
-	TRBJ1-1	TRBV29-1	-	CSVLVQLNTEAFF	TGCAGCGTGTTGGTACAGTTGAACACTGAAGCTTTCTTT
TRBD2	TRBJ2-1	TRBV5-8	-	CASSFLFSGGSSYNEQFF	TGTGCCAGCAGCTTTCTTTTTAGCGGGGGCAGCTCCTACAATGAGCAGTTCTTC
TRBD2	TRBJ2-7	TRBV25-1	few	CASSERLAGNEQYF	TGTGCCAGCAGTGAGAGACTAGCGGGAAACGAGCAGTACTTC
-	TRBJ1-4	TRBV2	once	CASSEIGGRGEKLFF	TGTGCCAGCAGTGAAATAGGGGGTAGAGGTGAAAAACTGTTTTTT
-	TRBJ1-5	TRBV19	-	CASISRIGVNQPQHF	TGTGCCAGTATTTCCCGAATAGGGGTCAATCAGCCCCAGCATTTT
-	TRBJ1-2	TRBV5-1	few	CASSLSTDYGYTF	TGCGCCAGCAGCTTATCGACAGACTATGGCTACACCTTC
-	TRBJ2-7	TRBV28	-	CASTMTPAGEQYF	TGTGCCAGCACCATGACCCCGGCGGGGGAGCAGTACTTC
-	TRBJ1-6	TRBV7-3	once	CAWGSRYNSPLHF	TGTGCCTGGGGCTCACGATATAATTCACCCCTCCACTTT
TRBD2	TRBJ2-1	TRBV6-6	-	CASSGRTSGNYNEQFF	TGTGCCAGCAGTGGCCGGACTAGCGGGAACTACAATGAGCAGTTCTTC
TRBD1	TRBJ1-1	TRBV13	-	CASSRDRQGVNTEAFF	TGTGCCAGCAGCCGAGACCGACAGGGCGTGAACACTGAAGCTTTCTTT
-	TRBJ1-6	TRBV10-1	few	CASRDSNNSPLHF	TGCGCCAGCAGGGACAGTAATAATTCACCCCTCCACTTT
-	TRBJ1-2	TRBV9	-	CASSARTAYGYTF	TGTGCCAGCAGCGCCCGGACAGCCTATGGCTACACCTTC
-	TRBJ2-2	TRBV7-3	-	CASSLMGQANTGELFF	TGTGCCAGCAGCTTAATGGGCCAGGCGAACACCGGGGAGCTGTTTTTT
TRBD1	TRBJ1-5	TRBV19	-	CASWTGSHQPQHF	TGTGCCAGTTGGACAGGGTCCCATCAGCCCCAGCATTTT
-	TRBJ1-5	TRBV28	medium-sized	CASSPSGEAQPQHF	TGTGCCAGCAGTCCTAGCGGGGAGGCTCAGCCCCAGCATTTT
-	TRBJ1-2	TRBV5-1	once	CASSPAQGSHGYTF	TGCGCCAGCAGCCCCGCTCAGGGATCCCATGGCTACACCTTC
-	TRBJ1-5	TRBV11-2	-	CASSLGVTGTSNQPQHF	TGTGCCAGCAGCTTAGGGGTGACAGGTACTTCCAATCAGCCCCAGCATTTT
-	TRBJ2-6	TRBV5-1	-	CASSAPPRGTLSGANVLTF	TGCGCCAGCAGCGCGCCCCCCCGGGGGACCCTCTCTGGGGCCAACGTCCTGACTTTC
-	TRBJ2-6	TRBV6-4	once	CASSESGTGANVLTF	TGTGCCAGCAGTGAGTCAGGGACTGGGGCCAACGTCCTGACTTTC
-	TRBJ1-2	TRBV9	few	CASSVDVRNYGYTF	TGTGCCAGCAGCGTAGATGTCAGAAACTATGGCTACACCTTC
-	TRBJ2-6	TRBV21-1	-	CASSKAHTSGANVLTF	TGTGCCAGCAGCAAAGCTCACACCTCTGGGGCCAACGTCCTGACTTTC
-	TRBJ1-1	TRBV7-3	-	CASSYYRDGEAFF	TGTGCCAGCAGCTACTACAGGGACGGTGAAGCTTTCTTT
-	TRBJ1-1	TRBV15	-	CATSRDGRQEEAFF	TGTGCCACCAGCAGAGATGGGAGACAGGAGGAAGCTTTCTTT
TRBD2	TRBJ2-7	TRBV19	-	CASSIDYSSGSEQYF	TGTGCCAGTAGTATAGATTACTCTAGCGGGAGCGAGCAGTACTTC
-	TRBJ1-5	TRBV12-5	few	CASGIQTGQPQHF	TGTGCTAGTGGTATACAGACAGGTCAGCCCCAGCATTTT
TRBD2	TRBJ2-1	TRBV5-6	-	CASSSGLVGNEQFF	TGTGCCAGCAGCTCGGGACTAGTGGGGAATGAGCAGTTCTTC
-	TRBJ2-3	TRBV28	few	CASSLGANTQYF	TGTGCCAGCAGTTTAGGGGCAAATACGCAGTATTTT
TRBD2	TRBJ2-5	TRBV19	-	CASKLAGQETQYF	TGTGCCAGCAAACTAGCGGGGCAAGAGACCCAGTACTTC
TRBD2	TRBJ2-7	TRBV4-2	many	CASSQDPASGPREQYF	TGTGCCAGCAGCCAAGATCCGGCTAGCGGACCTCGGGAGCAGTACTTC
-	TRBJ1-3	TRBV7-6	few	CASSSPQTASGNTIYF	TGTGCCAGCAGCTCGCCACAGACCGCGAGCGGAAACACCATATATTTT
TRBD2	TRBJ2-3	TRBV5-4	few	CASSPGTSRSTDTQYF	TGTGCCAGCAGCCCCGGGACTAGCAGAAGCACAGATACGCAGTATTTT
-	TRBJ1-5	TRBV19	once	CASKAGLQPQHF	TGTGCCAGTAAAGCAGGGCTTCAGCCCCAGCATTTT
TRBD2	TRBJ2-1	TRBV7-2	-	CARSGLASYNEQFF	TGTGCCAGGTCGGGACTAGCCTCCTACAATGAGCAGTTCTTC
-	TRBJ2-7	TRBV6-5	once	CASSYSRGFEQYF	TGTGCCAGCAGTTACTCGCGCGGATTCGAGCAGTACTTC
-	TRBJ1-1	TRBV9	-	CASSVTENTEAFF	TGTGCCAGCAGCGTGACAGAGAACACTGAAGCTTTCTTT
TRBD1	TRBJ2-4	TRBV5-6	-	CASSLQGVAKNIQYF	TGTGCCAGCAGCTTACAGGGGGTAGCCAAAAACATTCAGTACTTC
-	TRBJ1-3	TRBV9	once	CASSSRTVGNTIYF	TGTGCCAGCAGCTCGCGGACAGTCGGAAACACCATATATTTT